A selection of T cell receptor beta chains follows, all from one sample in a study of blood T cell repertoires in COVID-19. Assay used: immunoSEQ multiplex PCR; TCRdb lists only in-frame clones, some missing. The profile shows under 300,000 clones, roughly 88% of them singletons. The sample taken for sequencing was peripheral blood. These receptors all come from a woman aged 40 to 49 who had recovered from COVID-19. Both conserved end residues are part of each CDR3. The D gene is left open where the match is weak. For some rows the clone size is stated as once, few or many, or as a class when expanded; others skip it.

NA	TRBV7-9	NA	TRBJ2-5	TGTGCCAGCAGCGCTTCCGGACTCCCTCGGGAGACCCAGTACTTC	CASSASGLPRETQYF
NA	TRBV5-6	NA	TRBJ2-1	TGTGCCAGCAGCTTGGCGGGATTTAGCTCCTACAATGAGCAGTTCTTC	CASSLAGFSSYNEQFF
NA	TRBV27	once	TRBJ2-5	TGTGCCAGCCCGACCCGGGCCTCCCGGGGACAAGAGACCCAGTACTTC	CASPTRASRGQETQYF
TRBD2	TRBV5-1	NA	TRBJ2-3	TGCGCCAGCAGCTCCGGGACTAGCGGGGGGGCGGATACGCAGTATTTT	CASSSGTSGGADTQYF
NA	TRBV12-3/TRBV12-4	NA	TRBJ1-1	TGTGCCAGCAGTCGGACGGGGGGCTTTGAAGCTTTCTTT	CASSRTGGFEAFF
TRBD2	TRBV10-1	NA	TRBJ2-3	TGCGCCAGCAGCGGACTAGCGGAAGATACGCAGTATTTT	CASSGLAEDTQYF
TRBD2	TRBV11-2	NA	TRBJ2-1	TGTGCCAGCAGGCGAAGGGGACTAGCGGGGGTCAATGAGCAGTTCTTC	CASRRRGLAGVNEQFF
NA	TRBV20-1	NA	TRBJ1-1	TGCAGTGCTAGAGTCGGAGTTGAAGCTTTCTTT	CSARVGVEAFF
NA	TRBV4-1	few	TRBJ1-5	TGCGCCAGCAGCCAAGAGGGCAGAGCTAGCAATCAGCCCCAGCATTTT	CASSQEGRASNQPQHF
NA	TRBV4-1	NA	TRBJ2-7	TGCGCCAGCAGCCAAGATCTACTGGCGAGCGGTTCCTACGAGCAGTACTTC	CASSQDLLASGSYEQYF
NA	TRBV6-5	NA	TRBJ1-1	TGTGCCAGCAGGGTCCTGCGGAACACTGAAGCTTTCTTT	CASRVLRNTEAFF
TRBD2	TRBV18	NA	TRBJ2-1	TGTGCCAGCTCGTCTAGCGGGGGGGCCAATGAGCAGTTCTTC	CASSSSGGANEQFF
TRBD1	TRBV5-1	NA	TRBJ2-3	TGCGCCAGCAGCCGCCCGGGACAGGCCACAGATACGCAGTATTTT	CASSRPGQATDTQYF
TRBD1	TRBV30	few	TRBJ1-5	TGTGCCTGGAGTAAAGGTGGTCAGGGGGATCAGCCCCAGCATTTT	CAWSKGGQGDQPQHF
TRBD1	TRBV5-6	NA	TRBJ1-3	TGTGCCAGCAGCCGACAGGGCCGGATCGGAAACACCATATATTTT	CASSRQGRIGNTIYF
NA	TRBV9	NA	TRBJ1-1	TGTGCCAGCAGCGTTGACCCCCACCAGGTCATGAACACTGAAGCTTTCTTT	CASSVDPHQVMNTEAFF
NA	TRBV19	once	TRBJ2-1	TGTGCCAGTAGTGGTACGGACAGTAATGAGCAGTTCTTC	CASSGTDSNEQFF
TRBD2	TRBV3-1/TRBV3-2	NA	TRBJ2-1	TGTGCCAGCAGCCCGGGGACTAGCGGGGGTGATGAGCAGTTCTTC	CASSPGTSGGDEQFF
NA	TRBV10-1	NA	TRBJ2-5	TGCGCCAGCAGTGAGTCACTTGGGGGCCGGGAGACCCAGTACTTC	CASSESLGGRETQYF
NA	TRBV6-5	NA	TRBJ1-6	TGTGCCAGCAGGGACTTTTTGGATTCACCCCTCCACTTT	CASRDFLDSPLHF
TRBD1	TRBV3-1/TRBV3-2	NA	TRBJ1-5	TGTGCCAGCAGCCAGGGGGCAGGGGGGAATCAGCCCCAGCATTTT	CASSQGAGGNQPQHF
NA	TRBV10-3	few	TRBJ1-3	TGTGCCATCAGTGTCGGAGGGGAGGGAGGAAACACCATATATTTT	CAISVGGEGGNTIYF
TRBD1	TRBV11-2	NA	TRBJ2-3	TGTGCCAGCAGCCAACAGGGGGCCGCCCACACAGATACGCAGTATTTT	CASSQQGAAHTDTQYF
TRBD2	TRBV15	NA	TRBJ2-5	TGTGCCACCAGCAGAGATAGGCGGGGGCAAGAGACCCAGTACTTC	CATSRDRRGQETQYF
NA	TRBV6-6	NA	TRBJ1-5	TGTGCCAGCACCACGAAGGGGGACGGGCCCCAGCATTTT	CASTTKGDGPQHF
TRBD1	TRBV7-2	NA	TRBJ1-4	TGTGCCAGCGGGACGAGGGGGGACAGGGAAAAACTGTTTTTT	CASGTRGDREKLFF
TRBD1	TRBV6-5	NA	TRBJ1-1	TGTGCCAGCAGGCCGCAGGGGGCTTGGACTGAAGCTTTCTTT	CASRPQGAWTEAFF
NA	TRBV6-1	NA	TRBJ1-5	TGTGCCAGCAGTGACAGGAGCAATCAGCCCCAGCATTTT	CASSDRSNQPQHF
TRBD1	TRBV5-5	NA	TRBJ1-2	TGTGCCAGCAGCTTGGAGGGACAGGGTGTTGGCTACACCTTC	CASSLEGQGVGYTF
TRBD2	TRBV12-5	NA	TRBJ2-1	TGTGCTAGTGGTTTAGCGGGGGGAAACAATGAGCAGTTCTTC	CASGLAGGNNEQFF
TRBD1	TRBV5-1	NA	TRBJ2-5	TGCGCCAGCAGCTGGACAGGATTCCAAGAGACCCAGTACTTC	CASSWTGFQETQYF
NA	TRBV7-2	NA	TRBJ2-2	TGTGCCAGCAGCCCTAGGGGACTCCTGAACACCGGGGAGCTGTTTTTT	CASSPRGLLNTGELFF
NA	TRBV29-1	NA	TRBJ2-3	TGCAGCGTTGTAATCTCCCTCACAGATACGCAGTATTTT	CSVVISLTDTQYF
TRBD1	TRBV19	NA	TRBJ2-1	TGTGCCAGTAGTCGGGACAGGGGGAAAAATGAGCAGTTCTTC	CASSRDRGKNEQFF
TRBD2	TRBV18	NA	TRBJ2-5	TGTGCCAGCTCGGCGACTAGCGGGGGGTCGGGAGAGACCCAGTACTTC	CASSATSGGSGETQYF
NA	TRBV5-8	once	TRBJ2-7	TGTGCCAGCATCCGGACCAGGGGTAACGAGCAGTACTTC	CASIRTRGNEQYF
NA	TRBV5-1	NA	TRBJ2-3	TGCGCCAGCCGAGAGACAGATACGCAGTATTTT	CASRETDTQYF
TRBD2	TRBV7-3	NA	TRBJ2-2	TGTGCCAGCAGCCGTGTAGCGGGGGGGCAGAGCGGGGAGCTGTTTTTT	CASSRVAGGQSGELFF
NA	TRBV5-1	NA	TRBJ1-1	TGCGCCAGCAGCTTGGTCAGTGTAATCATGGACACTGAAGCTTTCTTT	CASSLVSVIMDTEAFF
TRBD1	TRBV18	once	TRBJ1-6	TGTGCCAGCTCACCTCCACAGGGGGCCACCTATAATTCACCCCTCCACTTT	CASSPPQGATYNSPLHF
NA	TRBV11-3	NA	TRBJ2-7	TGTGCCAGCAGCTTAGATCCCGGACAGAACTACGAGCAGTACTTC	CASSLDPGQNYEQYF
TRBD1	TRBV5-6	few	TRBJ1-4	TGTGCCAGCAGCGTAAACGGCGACAGGGTTGAAAAACTGTTTTTT	CASSVNGDRVEKLFF